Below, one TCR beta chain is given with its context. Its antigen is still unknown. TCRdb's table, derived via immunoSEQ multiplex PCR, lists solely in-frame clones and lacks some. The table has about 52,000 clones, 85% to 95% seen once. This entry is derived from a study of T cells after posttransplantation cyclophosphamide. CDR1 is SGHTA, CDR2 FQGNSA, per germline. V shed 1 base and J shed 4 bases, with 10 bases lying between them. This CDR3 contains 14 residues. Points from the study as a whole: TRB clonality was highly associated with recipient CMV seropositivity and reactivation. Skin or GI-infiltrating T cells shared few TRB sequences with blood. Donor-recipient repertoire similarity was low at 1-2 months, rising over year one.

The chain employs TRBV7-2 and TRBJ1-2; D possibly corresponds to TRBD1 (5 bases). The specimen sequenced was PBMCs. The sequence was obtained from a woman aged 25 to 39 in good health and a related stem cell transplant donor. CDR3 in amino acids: CASSLGQGVYGYTF. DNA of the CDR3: TGTGCCAGCAGCTTAGGGCAGGGCGTCTATGGCTACACCTTC.